A single sample is the source of the 9 T cell receptor beta chains below, sequenced in a study of metastatic and nonmetastatic thyroid tumors (dated by TCRdb to about 2020). No treatment had been received by any patient before thyroid surgery. Library creation used PCR. TCRdb records Illumina HiSeq 4000 as the sequencer. The public reads were reprocessed in TCRdb via fastp at Q25 and MiXCR, keeping in-frame beta chains. Counted in this sample were 40,000 to 55,000 clones; over 15% of them appeared once. Approximately 3.1% of the sample is in the top ten clones. Input material: blood. The receptors come from a female donor with papillary thyroid cancer or a benign thyroid nodule (not recorded which). Some clones in this sample may be carry-over from other donors' samples.

A remark on this clone: One end of the junction does not line up with germline, which may come from a read error. V usage is TRBV5-1 and J usage is TRBJ2-6; the match to TRBD2 covers 8 bases. Germline CDR1 reads SGHRS; CDR2 reads YFSETQ. The CDR3 has 16 residues. CDR3 amino acids: CASSTRTSSGANVMTF. The CDR3 bases are TGCGCCAGCAGCACCCGGACTAGCTCTGGGGCCAACGTCATGACTTTC.

In its sample, this clone was seen many times. V and J are TRBV29-1 and TRBJ2-3, with 7 bases identical to TRBD1. Unmatched junction bases numbered 9, after V lost 5 bases and J lost 1 base. This CDR3 region has 15 residues. Germline-derived CDR1 and CDR2 are SQVTM and ANQGSEA. The CDR3 sequence is CSVSTTGQGTDTQYF. The DNA of the CDR3 is TGCAGCGTTTCGACTACTGGACAGGGCACAGATACGCAGTATTTT.

At least ten counts were recorded for this clone. The chain recombines TRBV20-1 with TRBJ2-3; 13 bases are a match to TRBD2. The junction had 4 bases not matched to a gene; V was cut back by 3 bases and J by 1 base. The CDR3 extends over 16 amino acids. CDR1 is DFQATT, CDR2 SNEGSKA, per germline (reference sequence). The CDR3 spells CSARILAGGGTDTQYF. DNA for the CDR3: TGCAGTGCTAGGATACTAGCGGGAGGGGGCACAGATACGCAGTATTTT.

This clone was detected ten times or more. The CDR3 DNA follows: TGTGCCAGCAGCCAAGGGTGGGGCGGCACAGATACGCAGTATTTT. This translates into CASSQGWGGTDTQYF. V and J are TRBV3-1 and TRBJ2-3; tentative D call: TRBD1 (5 bases). V lost 1 base, J lost 1 base, and 9 bases lay in between. Germline lookup yields CDR1 LGHDT and CDR2 YNNKEL (reference sequence). The CDR3 has 15 residues.

J is TRBJ1-1 and V is TRBV28, with TRBD1 as a possible D gene (6 bases). Germline V gives CDR1 MDHEN, CDR2 SYDVKM. CDR3 length: 14 residues. Trimming stripped 5 bases from V and 5 bases from J, with 15 bases between. The CDR3 reads CASSRRGIKTEAFF. The CDR3 region has the DNA TGTGCCAGCAGTAGAAGGGGGATAAAAACTGAAGCTTTCTTT.

This clone was recorded many times. J is TRBJ2-1 and V is TRBV15; TRBD2 agrees at 10 bases. J lost 5 bases, V lost 1 base, and 8 bases had no gene match. The CDR3 spans 17 residues. Germline V gives CDR1 LNHNV, CDR2 YYDKDF (reference sequence). CDR3 region: CATSRGGSLAGDNEQFF. In nucleotides, the CDR3 is TGTGCCACCAGCAGAGGAGGGTCTCTAGCGGGAGACAATGAGCAGTTCTTC.

This clone was seen only a few times. The CDR3 sequence: CASILRAIAGNIQYF. The CDR3 nucleotides are TGTGCCAGCATCCTCCGCGCGATCGCGGGTAACATTCAGTACTTC. The chain carries TRBV6-1 and TRBJ2-4; D perhaps matches TRBD2 (5 bases). The germline CDR1 and CDR2 sequences are MNHNS and SASEGT. Trimming stripped 7 bases from V and 7 bases from J, with 20 bases between. The CDR3 has 15 residues.

The CDR3 DNA is TGCGCCAGCAGCTTCCGGGAAAGGGACGTCTATGAGCAGTTCTTC. Its protein is CASSFRERDVYEQFF. The J gene is TRBJ2-1, the V gene TRBV5-1; D is perhaps TRBD1 or TRBD2 (5 bases each). The CDR3 has 15 amino acids. Germline V gene sequence: CDR1 SGHRS, CDR2 YFSETQ. V lost 2 bases and J lost 8, with 17 bases in between.

V and J are TRBV19 and TRBJ1-4; TRBD1 is a possible D gene (5 bases). V lost 0 bases and J 11 bases, leaving 16 bases between the germline ends. This CDR3 is 15 amino acids long. CDR1 is LNHDA, CDR2 SQIVND, per germline (reference sequence). The DNA of the CDR3 is TGTGCCAGTAGTATAGATGAAGGGGTTCCTGAGAAACTGTTTTTT. As protein: CASSIDEGVPEKLFF.